This T cell receptor (beta chain) comes out of a study of cytomegalovirus exposure and HLA in healthy donors. Findings of the study overall: Versus the approximately 700-donor mean, an Asian-associated ancestry cluster reportedly showed fewer N-insertions in a later analysis. In most subjects, TCR beta sequences reportedly gave accurate predictions of HLA-A and HLA-B alleles.

On this clone: Antigen specificity is unknown.

Primers: 60 Vbeta forward and 13 Jbeta reverse. TCRdb's copy holds only in-frame clones and misses some; the assay was immunoSEQ multiplex PCR. Of 110,000 to 150,000 clones in the sample, over 65% were seen once. This CDR3 comprises 16 residues. The junction had 4 bases not matched to a gene; V was cut back by 2 bases and J by 1 base. Germline V gives CDR1 MNHNY, CDR2 SVGAGI (reference sequence). The sequenced material came from PBMCs. This chain joins TRBV6-6 and TRBJ2-3, with 9 bases identical to TRBD2. This receptor was taken from a female donor in good health and CMV-seronegative. The CDR3 nucleotides are TGTGCCAGCAGTTACACAGCGGGGGGACGCACAGATACGCAGTATTTT. Protein sequence: CASSYTAGGRTDTQYF.